The rows below give T cell receptor beta chains drawn from one sample of a study of blood T cell repertoires in COVID-19. The data were produced by immunoSEQ multiplex PCR, yet TCRdb's version contains in-frame clones alone and is incomplete. The table has around 50,000 clones, around 90% seen once; the top ten hold 7.8%. Material for sequencing was peripheral blood. Source of these receptors: a man aged 45-65 years with active COVID-19. Each CDR3 is given with its conserved first and last residue. A D gene is named only where the DNA matches it firmly. Expanded clones are given a class, and other clones once, few, many or no size at all.

V,J,size,D,length,DNA,CDR3
TRBV11-3,TRBJ2-3,-,-,14,TGTGCCAGCAGCTTAGTAGGGGGATCAGATACGCAGTATTTT,CASSLVGGSDTQYF
TRBV5-1,TRBJ2-1,few,TRBD1,16,TGCGCCAGCAGCGCGGGACAGGGGCGGGCCTACAATGAGCAGTTCTTC,CASSAGQGRAYNEQFF
TRBV28,TRBJ1-5,-,TRBD1,13,TGTGCCAGCACTACAGGGGGCGGTCAGCCCCAGCATTTT,CASTTGGGQPQHF
TRBV5-5,TRBJ1-2,-,-,15,TGTGCCAGCAGCGTCGGAGGGTATGAGAACTATGGCTACACCTTC,CASSVGGYENYGYTF
TRBV6-5,TRBJ1-4,-,-,15,TGTGCCAGCAGTTACCAGACAACAACTAATGAAAAACTGTTTTTT,CASSYQTTTNEKLFF
TRBV28,TRBJ2-7,once,TRBD2,15,TGTGCCAGCAGTTCCCCGGGCGGGGGGGGCTACGAGCAGTACTTC,CASSSPGGGGYEQYF
TRBV5-6,TRBJ1-4,-,-,15,TGTGCCAGCAGCTTCGATCCCTTTACAGGGGAAAAACTGTTTTTT,CASSFDPFTGEKLFF
TRBV4-3,TRBJ2-3,-,TRBD2,17,TGCGCCAGCAGCCAAGAACTAGCGGGGGGGGGCACAGATACGCAGTATTTT,CASSQELAGGGTDTQYF
TRBV29-1,TRBJ1-3,-,-,14,TGCAGCGTTGATAAGCGCTTCCCCGGAAACACCATATATTTT,CSVDKRFPGNTIYF
TRBV7-3,TRBJ2-1,-,TRBD2,15,TGTGCCAGCAGCCCGACTAGCGGGAGGTCCAATGAGCAGTTCTTC,CASSPTSGRSNEQFF
TRBV11-1,TRBJ2-7,once,-,16,TGTGCCAGCAGCTTAGCGAGTCTCGACAACTCCTACGAGCAGTACTTC,CASSLASLDNSYEQYF
TRBV9,TRBJ1-5,-,-,15,TGTGCCAGCAGCGTAGGAGATTCGGGGTATCAGCCCCAGCATTTT,CASSVGDSGYQPQHF
TRBV7-3,TRBJ2-5,once,TRBD2,15,TGTGCCAGCAGCAGGACTAGCGGATCCCAAGAGACCCAGTACTTC,CASSRTSGSQETQYF
TRBV2,TRBJ2-1,-,TRBD2,15,TGTGCCAGCAGGGTGGGAGGGAGGCGAGGCGATGAGCAGTTCTTC,CASRVGGRRGDEQFF
TRBV28,TRBJ2-1,-,-,12,TGTGCCACCGGCGGGACCAAGAAGGGGCAGTTCTTC,CATGGTKKGQFF
TRBV12-3/TRBV12-4,TRBJ1-1,-,TRBD1,13,TGTGCCAGCAGTCGACAGGGGAACACTGAAGCTTTCTTT,CASSRQGNTEAFF
TRBV5-6,TRBJ1-2,once,TRBD1,14,TGTGCCAGCAGCTCAACCGGGACAGGGACTGGCTACACCTTC,CASSSTGTGTGYTF
TRBV3-1/TRBV3-2,TRBJ2-7,once,TRBD2,16,TGTGCCAGCAGCCAAGATTTGGCTAGCGGCACCTACGAGCAGTACTTC,CASSQDLASGTYEQYF
TRBV7-2,TRBJ1-2,few,-,12,TGTGCCAGCAGCGCGACAGGCTATGGCTACACCTTC,CASSATGYGYTF
TRBV29-1,TRBJ1-5,-,-,13,TGCAGCGTTGTAGAGTATAGCAATCAGCCCCAGCATTTT,CSVVEYSNQPQHF
TRBV27,TRBJ1-3,-,-,18,TGTGCCAGCACTCCACAGAGCCCTACGACAGTACCTGGAAACACCATATATTTT,CASTPQSPTTVPGNTIYF
TRBV19,TRBJ1-1,-,-,13,TGTGCCAGTAGTATAAATTTAAACACTGAAGCTTTCTTT,CASSINLNTEAFF
TRBV3-1/TRBV3-2,TRBJ2-5,-,-,18,TGTGCCAGCAGCCACAGGGGAGCGGGGAGGGGCTATCAAGAGACCCAGTACTTC,CASSHRGAGRGYQETQYF
TRBV10-3,TRBJ2-1,-,TRBD2,16,TGTGCCATCAGTGAGGCCACTAGCGGAGGCGATAGTGAGCAGTTCTTC,CAISEATSGGDSEQFF
TRBV28,TRBJ2-2,-,-,13,TGTGCCAGCAGTGCCACACGCACCGGGGAGCTGTTTTTT,CASSATRTGELFF
TRBV11-2,TRBJ2-7,-,-,12,TGTGCCAGCAGCTTATTCGGCTACGAGCAGTACTTC,CASSLFGYEQYF
TRBV9,TRBJ2-7,-,TRBD1,15,TGTGCCAGCAGCGTATACCCGGGACAGTCCTACGAGCAGTACTTC,CASSVYPGQSYEQYF
TRBV24-1,TRBJ2-7,-,-,14,TGTGCCACCAGTGATGGAGGGAATACCTACGAGCAGTACTTC,CATSDGGNTYEQYF
TRBV28,TRBJ1-6,-,TRBD1,17,TGTGCCAGCAGTTTGGGACAGGCCGCCGCCTTAGAGTCACCCCTCCACTTT,CASSLGQAAALESPLHF
TRBV11-2,TRBJ1-2,-,TRBD1,14,TGTGCCAGCAGTCGACCGGGACAGGGCTTCGGCTACACCTTC,CASSRPGQGFGYTF
TRBV7-3,TRBJ2-3,-,-,13,TGTGCCAGCAGCTTAGTGCGGGGAGATACGCAGTATTTT,CASSLVRGDTQYF
TRBV7-2,TRBJ2-5,-,TRBD2,15,TGTGCCAGCAGCTCGGATCTAGCGGGAAGAGAGACCCAGTACTTC,CASSSDLAGRETQYF
TRBV5-1,TRBJ1-2,few,-,19,TGCGCCAGCAGTCGGGGGGAGCCAGGGGCCCGCTCCACTAACTATGGCTACACCTTC,CASSRGEPGARSTNYGYTF
TRBV4-2,TRBJ1-2,-,-,16,TGTGCCAGCAGCCAAGAAATTAGTCCGGACAGAAAAGGCTACACCTTC,CASSQEISPDRKGYTF
TRBV19,TRBJ1-2,-,-,14,TGTGCCAGTACGGAGAGGACATACTTGTATGGCTACACCTTC,CASTERTYLYGYTF
TRBV29-1,TRBJ2-1,-,-,15,TGCAGCGTTGAAGGCGGGACAGCTCGCGTCAATGAGCAGTTCTTC,CSVEGGTARVNEQFF
TRBV2,TRBJ1-4,once,TRBD1,13,TGTGCCAGCTCGGGGACAGGCGTCGAAAAACTGTTTTTT,CASSGTGVEKLFF
TRBV5-1,TRBJ1-1,-,TRBD1,15,TGCGCCAGCAGCTTAAAACAGGGGGGCGGAAAGGAAGCTTTCTTT,CASSLKQGGGKEAFF
TRBV5-6,TRBJ2-2,-,-,17,TGTGCCAGCAGCTTGTGGGCAGGGGCGCAAGACACCGGGGAGCTGTTTTTT,CASSLWAGAQDTGELFF
TRBV19,TRBJ2-5,-,-,15,TGTGCCAGTAGGGGACAGTCAGCGGGTCAAGAGACCCAGTACTTC,CASRGQSAGQETQYF
TRBV7-9,TRBJ1-1,-,-,13,TGTGCCAGCAGCCTCGGGAGTGGGACTGAAGCTTTCTTT,CASSLGSGTEAFF
TRBV6-2/TRBV6-3,TRBJ1-5,-,-,14,TGTGCCAGCAGCCCCGGGGGGGGTGGTCAGCCCCAGCATTTT,CASSPGGGGQPQHF
TRBV5-1,TRBJ2-1,-,-,14,TGCGCCAGCAGCTTGGGTGGGAGGATCAATGAGCAGTTCTTC,CASSLGGRINEQFF
TRBV6-5,TRBJ1-2,-,-,13,TGTGCCAGCAGTCCCGGGACTGTTGATGGCTACACCTTC,CASSPGTVDGYTF
TRBV27,TRBJ2-1,-,-,14,TGTGCCAGCAGTCCGCGTTTTGGTGCGGATGAGCAGTTCTTC,CASSPRFGADEQFF
TRBV7-2,TRBJ1-4,-,-,13,TGTGCCAGCAGCTCCAGGGAGGGTGAAAAACTGTTTTTT,CASSSREGEKLFF
TRBV19,TRBJ1-4,-,-,12,TGTGCCACTGGAAGCCCGGGAGAAAAACTGTTTTTT,CATGSPGEKLFF
TRBV30,TRBJ2-7,-,TRBD1,15,TGTGCCTTCACACGGGGACAGGGAGTGGTACACGAGCAGTACTTC,CAFTRGQGVVHEQYF
TRBV5-1,TRBJ2-5,-,TRBD2,17,TGCGCGACGAGCAGGGGAGTAGCGGGGGGGACGGAAGAGACCCAGTACTTC,CATSRGVAGGTEETQYF
TRBV9,TRBJ2-3,-,TRBD2,16,TGTGCCAGCAGCACCTATAGCGGGGGGGCAGCAGATACGCAGTATTTT,CASSTYSGGAADTQYF
TRBV6-4,TRBJ1-2,-,-,14,TGTGCCAGCAGTGATGGTGCAGGGGCGAATGGCTACACCTTC,CASSDGAGANGYTF
TRBV28,TRBJ1-1,-,-,11,TGTGCCAGCAGCGGGGACACTGAAGCTTTCTTT,CASSGDTEAFF
TRBV7-3,TRBJ2-2,-,-,13,TGTGCCAGCAGCTTAAAACTCACCGGGGAGCTGTTTTTT,CASSLKLTGELFF
TRBV28,TRBJ1-2,-,-,13,TGTGCCAGCAGTCTGGACAGAGTCTATGGCTACACCTTC,CASSLDRVYGYTF
TRBV6-6,TRBJ2-3,-,TRBD2,13,TGTGCCAGCATGCGGGGGGTGGGAGATACGCAGTATTTT,CASMRGVGDTQYF
TRBV30,TRBJ1-5,-,TRBD1,13,TGTGCCTGGAGTGGACAGGGTAATCAGCCCCAGCATTTT,CAWSGQGNQPQHF
TRBV2,TRBJ2-3,-,-,12,TGTGCCAGCAGACCACAGGGCGATACGCAGTATTTT,CASRPQGDTQYF
TRBV5-7,TRBJ1-5,-,-,13,TGTGCCAGCAGCTCCCGACTCCGGCAGCCCCAGCATTTT,CASSSRLRQPQHF
TRBV7-9,TRBJ1-3,-,-,15,TGTGCCAGCAGCCCAATAGGGAGCTCTGGAAACACCATATATTTT,CASSPIGSSGNTIYF